This T cell receptor beta chain came from a study of CD8+ T cells in alopecia areata. Findings and limits, study-wide: Resident alphabeta T cells of normal skin are also sequenced in scalp samples. With patients, TCR sharing proved less clear than in mice, a difference possibly related to HLA. Scalp lesions, especially in alopecia totalis/universalis, had higher clonality than normal scalp.

Sorting of CD4+ and CD8+ T cells was performed on PBMCs. The length of the CDR3 is 12 residues. CDR1 and CDR2 from the germline V gene are SGHDN and FVKESK. Trimming pared 10 bases from V and 8 bases from J, leaving 14 bases between. Sequencing templates came from extracted RNA that was reverse transcribed into cDNA. Sequencing was performed with immunoSEQ multiplex PCR; in TCRdb, only in-frame clones are kept and a portion is missing. This table holds 150,000 to 200,000 clones, roughly 50% found once. The table lists this clone with many counts. Its matching antigen is unknown. The TCR was taken from a human donor in good health. Sequencing was carried out using CD4+ T cells sorted from blood. The genes are TRBV14 and TRBJ1-4; unclear D gene. The CDR3 region has the DNA TGTGCCACCGGGGTAGGCTCAGAAAAACTGTTTTTT. As protein: CATGVGSEKLFF. The variable domain in full, with the rest retrieved from reference TRBV14 and TRBJ1-4, is EAGVTQFPSHSVIEKGQTVTLRCDPISGHDNLYWYRRVMGKEIKFLLHFVKESKQDESGMPNNRFLAERTGGTYSTLKVQPAELEDSGVYFCATGVGSEKLFFGSGTQLSVL.